A single sample is the source of the 20 T cell receptor beta chains below, sequenced in a study of immune cell composition in non-small cell lung cancer. TCRdb's copy holds only in-frame clones and misses some; the assay was immunoSEQ multiplex PCR. The table lists about 13,000 clones, about 70% of them singletons. Source material: lung tumor tissue. The receptors shown here come from a human donor with non-small cell lung cancer.

The V gene is TRBV19, the J gene TRBJ2-7, with 15 bases identical to TRBD2. The CDR3 contains 18 residues. CDR1 LNHDA and CDR2 SQIVND come from the germline V gene (reference sequence). V lost 3 bases and J lost 0; bases outside the gene matches: 6. Here the CDR3 DNA reads TGTGCCAGTAGTATTGGGACTAGCGGGAGGTATAGCTCCTACGAGCAGTACTTC. Its translation is CASSIGTSGRYSSYEQYF.

The chain is built from TRBV6-6 and TRBJ1-2; D is unclear. This CDR3 comprises 15 residues. V lost 7 bases to trimming and J lost 5 bases, with 20 bases between them. Germline V gene sequence: CDR1 MNHNY, CDR2 SVGAGI (reference sequence). The CDR3 spells CASMGWKGREYGYTF. CDR3 sequence (DNA): TGTGCCAGCATGGGTTGGAAAGGGAGGGAGTATGGCTACACCTTC.

The genes are TRBV5-4 and TRBJ2-1; 12 bases are a match to TRBD2. This CDR3 comprises 16 residues. V gave up 0 bases and J gave up 9 bases; unmatched junction bases: 7. Germline V gene data show CDR1 as SGHNT and CDR2 as YYREEE (reference sequence). The CDR3 spells CASSLVTSGSGPEQFF. In DNA, the CDR3 is TGTGCCAGCAGCTTGGTGACTAGCGGGAGCGGGCCTGAGCAGTTCTTC.

This clone was detected a few times. V gene TRBV30 combines with J gene TRBJ1-4, with TRBD1 matching over 7 bases. The CDR3 totals 13 residues. CDR1 and CDR2 from the germline V gene are GTSNPN and SVGIG (reference sequence). With 5 bases clipped from V and 6 bases from J, the junction kept 6 bases outside the gene matches. CDR3 residues: CAWYRQGDEKLFF. In DNA, the CDR3 is TGTGCCTGGTATAGACAGGGCGATGAAAAACTGTTTTTT.

V usage is TRBV28 and J usage is TRBJ2-3; possible D gene TRBD1, 5 bases. Germline V CDR1 and CDR2: MDHEN, SYDVKM. CDR3 size: 12 residues. V was clipped by 6 bases and J by 2 bases, with 6 bases between them. In nucleotides, the CDR3 is TGTGCCAGCAGGGGGCCCACAGATACGCAGTATTTT. This translates into CASRGPTDTQYF.

The V gene is TRBV7-2, the J gene TRBJ2-1, with D perhaps matching TRBD1 (5 bases). Germline CDR1 and CDR2: SGHTA and FQGNSA. V dropped 4 bases and J dropped 7 bases, with 8 bases sitting between them. The CDR3 runs to 12 residues. The CDR3 nucleotides are TGTGCCAGCAGCTCCCCAGGGAATGAGCAGTTCTTC. It encodes CASSSPGNEQFF.

This clone is labeled medium-sized. The CDR3 nucleotides are TGTGCCAGCAGTTACACGGGGGGCAAGGGGGTCCGGCAGTACTTC. It is translated as CASSYTGGKGVRQYF. The rearrangement joins TRBV27 to TRBJ2-7; D perhaps matches TRBD2 (7 bases). V lost 4 bases and J 9 bases, leaving 22 bases between the germline ends. The germline V gene has CDR1 MNHEY and CDR2 SMNVEV (reference sequence). The CDR3 is 15 residues long.

The chain couples TRBV21-1 to TRBJ1-4; the D call TRBD1 from the table was never checked on the DNA. TRBV21-1 is given as a pseudogene. The CDR3 totals 16 residues. Here the CDR3 reads CASSKGGTGFNEKLFF. The DNA for the CDR3 is TGTGCCAGCAGCAAAGGAGGGACAGGCTTTAATGAAAAACTGTTTTTT.

This clone was seen more than once but under ten times. The chain has TRBV7-2 and TRBJ1-2, with TRBD1 matching over 7 bases. The CDR3 consists of 15 residues. Germline CDR1 SGHTA, CDR2 FQGNSA. The V segment lost 6 bases and the J segment 4 bases; nucleotides outside the gene matches: 11. DNA of the CDR3: TGTGCCAGCAGTAACAGTGGAGGGGGCCCCTATGGCTACACCTTC. Translation gives CASSNSGGGPYGYTF. Full variable domain (remainder filled in from reference TRBV7-2 and TRBJ1-2): GAGVSQSPSNKVTEKGKDVELRCDPISGHTALYWYRQSLGQGLEFLIYFQGNSAPDKSGLPSDRFSAERTGGSVSTLTIQRTQQEDSAVYLCASSNSGGGPYGYTFGSGTRLTVV.

The V and J genes are TRBV5-1 and TRBJ2-5; 13 nucleotides agree with TRBD2. Losses at the gene ends were 0 bases for V and 6 bases for J; bases not matched to a gene: 8. The CDR3 contains 17 residues. Germline CDR1 reads SGHRS; CDR2 reads YFSETQ. Here the CDR3 reads CASSLGTSGGDFKTQYF. In nucleotides, the CDR3 is TGCGCCAGCAGCTTGGGGACTAGCGGGGGAGATTTTAAGACCCAGTACTTC.

This clone occurred once. The chain couples TRBV7-6 to TRBJ1-1; TRBD1 is a possible D gene (5 bases). V dropped 5 bases and J dropped 5 bases, with 15 bases sitting between them. The CDR3 loop spans 14 amino acids. Germline V gene lookup returns CDR1 SGHVS and CDR2 FNYEAQ. The CDR3 coding sequence is TGTGCCAGCAGCCCATGGGGCTTGGAGACTGAAGCTTTCTTT. Translation gives CASSPWGLETEAFF.

This clone was seen just once. J is TRBJ2-5 and V is TRBV6-6; 9 bases are shared with TRBD2. Germline CDR1 is MNHNY and CDR2 is SVGAGI (reference sequence). The CDR3 is made up of 15 amino acids. J gave up 4 bases and V 4 bases, and 7 bases lay outside the gene matches. For the CDR3, the DNA is TGTGCCAGCAGTTGGGCGGGGGGGCTTGGAGAGACCCAGTACTTC. Its protein product is CASSWAGGLGETQYF.

The V gene is TRBV4-2, the J gene TRBJ2-1, with D perhaps matching TRBD1 (5 bases). This CDR3 has 14 residues. The germline V gene has CDR1 LGHNA and CDR2 YNFKEQ. CDR3 sequence (DNA): TGTACTCGCTGCGGTACCCCCCAGGGTGTGGAGCAGTTCTTC. Protein sequence: CTRCGTPQGVEQFF.

The V gene is TRBV13, the J gene TRBJ2-7; 13 bases agree with TRBD2. V trimming: 6 bases; J trimming: 4 bases; junction bases outside the gene matches: 18. The CDR3 spans 19 residues. Germline V gene sequence: CDR1 PRHDT, CDR2 FYEKMQ (reference sequence). The DNA for the CDR3 is TGTGCCAGCAGTTTTACTCCCGGGACTAGCGGGAAAGGGGGGTACGAGCAGTACTTC. Amino acids: CASSFTPGTSGKGGYEQYF.

The chain joins TRBV21-1 to TRBJ2-7; TRBD2, the table's D call, lacks a check against the DNA. TRBV21-1 is marked as a pseudogene. The CDR3 spans 14 residues. As DNA, the CDR3 is TGTGCCAGCAGCAAAGAAGTTAGTGTCTACGAGCAGTACTTC. Encoded protein: CASSKEVSVYEQYF.

This clone qualifies as medium-sized. The chain uses TRBV7-8 and TRBJ1-1; TRBD1 matches at 8 bases. The CDR3 covers 13 residues. Germline V lookup: CDR1 SGHVS, CDR2 FQNEAQ. The J segment lost 14 bases and the V segment lost 5 bases, leaving 13 bases of the junction unmatched. CDR3 protein: CASSPRPGQAPFF. The CDR3 nucleotides are TGTGCCAGCAGCCCCCGACCGGGACAGGCCCCGTTCTTT. The entire variable domain, with the rest obtained from reference TRBV7-8 and TRBJ1-1, is as follows: GAGVSQSPRYKVAKRGQDVALRCDPISGHVSLFWYQQALGQGPEFLTYFQNEAQLDKSGLPSDRFFAERPEGSVSTLKIQRTQQEDSAVYLCASSPRPGQAPFFGQGTRLTVV.

The chain combines TRBV7-2 with TRBJ2-1, with 7 bases identical to TRBD2. Unmatched junction bases numbered 17, after V lost 5 bases and J lost 1 base. The CDR3 loop spans 19 amino acids. The germline V gene has CDR1 SGHTA and CDR2 FQGNSA. CDR3 DNA: TGTGCCAGCAGCCTCCCGGGGGGAGGAGGAGGGGTGTCCTACAATGAGCAGTTCTTC. This sequence encodes CASSLPGGGGGVSYNEQFF.

This clone has more than one count but fewer than ten. The V call is TRBV5-1, the J call TRBJ2-1; 14 bases fit TRBD2. This CDR3 comprises 17 residues. CDR1 and CDR2 from the germline V gene are SGHRS and YFSETQ. The V segment lost 0 bases and the J segment 4 bases; nucleotides outside the gene matches: 3. Written as DNA, the CDR3 is TGCGCCAGCAGCTTGGGGCGGACTAGCGGGGGGTACAATGAGCAGTTCTTC. Its translation: CASSLGRTSGGYNEQFF. Full variable domain (remainder filled in from reference TRBV5-1 and TRBJ2-1): KAGVTQTPRYLIKTRGQQVTLSCSPISGHRSVSWYQQTPGQGLQFLFEYFSETQRNKGNFPGRFSGRQFSNSRSEMNVSTLELGDSALYLCASSLGRTSGGYNEQFFGPGTRLTVL.

This clone has a handful of counts. This chain connects TRBV6-1 to TRBJ1-6; D possibly corresponds to TRBD1 (5 bases). Trimming cost V 4 bases and J 2 bases, with 6 bases left between them. CDR3 size: 14 residues. Germline loops: CDR1 MNHNS, CDR2 SASEGT. The CDR3 loop is CASSAGPYNSPLHF. CDR3 in DNA: TGTGCCAGCAGTGCAGGGCCCTATAATTCACCCCTCCACTTT.

This clone was counted once. The V call is TRBV27, the J call TRBJ1-6, with a possible D match to TRBD1 (5 bases). There are 14 residues in the CDR3. Germline assignment: CDR1 MNHEY and CDR2 SMNVEV (reference sequence). The V end lost 6 bases, the J end lost 7 bases, and 13 bases lay between the germline ends. The CDR3 DNA sequence: TGTGCCAGCAGGGATTCAGGGCAGAATTCACCCCTCCACTTT. Translation: CASRDSGQNSPLHF.